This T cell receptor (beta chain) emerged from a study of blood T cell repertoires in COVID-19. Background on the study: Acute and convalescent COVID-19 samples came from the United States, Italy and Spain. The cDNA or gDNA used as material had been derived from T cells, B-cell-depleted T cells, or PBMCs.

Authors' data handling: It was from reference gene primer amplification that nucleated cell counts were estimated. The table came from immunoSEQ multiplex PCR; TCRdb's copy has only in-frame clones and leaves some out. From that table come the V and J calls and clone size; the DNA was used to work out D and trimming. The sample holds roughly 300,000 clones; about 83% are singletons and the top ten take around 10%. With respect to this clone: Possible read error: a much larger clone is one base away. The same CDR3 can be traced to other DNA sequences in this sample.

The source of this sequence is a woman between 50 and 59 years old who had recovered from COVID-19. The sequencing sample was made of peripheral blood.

CDR3 in DNA: TGTGCCAGCAGTGAACTTAATCAGCCCCAGCATTTT. It is translated as CASSELNQPQHF. V gene TRBV6-1 combines with J gene TRBJ1-5; unclear D gene. V lost 2 bases and J 4 bases, leaving 3 bases between the germline ends. CDR3 size: 12 residues. The V gene's germline CDR1 is MNHNS and CDR2 SASEGT.